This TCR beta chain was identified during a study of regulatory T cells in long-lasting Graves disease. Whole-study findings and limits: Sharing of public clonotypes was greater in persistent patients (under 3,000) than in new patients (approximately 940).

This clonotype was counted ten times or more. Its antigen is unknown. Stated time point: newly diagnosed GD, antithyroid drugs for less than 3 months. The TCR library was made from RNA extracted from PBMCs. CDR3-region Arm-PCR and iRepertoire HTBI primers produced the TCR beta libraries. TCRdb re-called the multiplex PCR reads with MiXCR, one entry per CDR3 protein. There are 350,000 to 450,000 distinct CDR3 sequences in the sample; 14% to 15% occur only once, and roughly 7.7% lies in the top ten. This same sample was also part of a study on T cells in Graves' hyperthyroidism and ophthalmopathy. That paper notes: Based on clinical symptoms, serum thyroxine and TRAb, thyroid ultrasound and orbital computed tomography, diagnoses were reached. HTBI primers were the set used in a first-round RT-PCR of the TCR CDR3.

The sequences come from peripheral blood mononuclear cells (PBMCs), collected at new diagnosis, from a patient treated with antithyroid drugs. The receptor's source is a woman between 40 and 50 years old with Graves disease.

Written as DNA, the CDR3 is TGTGCCAGCAGCTTAATGGGGGGGCGCGACACTGAAGCTTTCTTT. Its protein is CASSLMGGRDTEAFF. V is TRBV7-3 and J is TRBJ1-1, with D perhaps TRBD1 (6 bases). From germline, CDR1 is SGHTA and CDR2 FQGTGA. The CDR3 has 15 residues. Trimming removed 1 base from V and 3 bases from J, with 12 bases in between.